The next 14 T cell receptor beta chains were all read from a single sample in a study of blood T cell repertoires in COVID-19. TCRdb keeps only in-frame clones here, not all; method: immunoSEQ multiplex PCR. This sample has 220,000 or so clones, with 70% to 90% found just once. Source material: PBMCs or T cells enriched from blood (not recorded which). The receptors stem from a woman between 45 and 65 years old with acute COVID-19.

This chain connects TRBV4-1 to TRBJ1-3, with 8 bases lining up with TRBD1. Germline trimming cut 3 bases from V and 2 bases from J; bases unmatched to any gene: 3. The germline CDR1 and CDR2 sequences are MGHRA and YSYEKL. This CDR3 has 15 amino acids. DNA for the CDR3: TGCGCCAGCAGCCAGGACAGGGTTCCTGGAAACACCATATATTTT. This gives the protein CASSQDRVPGNTIYF.

The chain carries TRBV28 and TRBJ2-7, with D perhaps matching TRBD1 (5 bases). Deletions cut 3 bases from V and 2 bases from J, with 8 bases between. Germline V gene data show CDR1 as MDHEN and CDR2 as SYDVKM. The CDR3 is made up of 13 amino acids. The CDR3 protein is CASSLPGTYEQYF. DNA for the CDR3: TGTGCCAGCAGTTTGCCAGGGACCTACGAGCAGTACTTC.

The J gene is TRBJ1-2, the V gene TRBV24-1, with unresolved D. V was shortened by 1 base and J by 7 bases, with 15 bases between the two germline ends. This CDR3 region has 15 residues. In germline, CDR1 is KGHDR, CDR2 SFDVKD. The CDR3 DNA reads TGTGCCACCAGTGATTTAAGCGGGCAGGCAGGTGGCTACACCTTC. As protein: CATSDLSGQAGGYTF.

The rearrangement uses TRBV21-1 and TRBJ1-2. TRBV21-1 is deemed a pseudogene. The CDR3 is 17 residues long. The CDR3 DNA reads as TGTGCCAGCAGCAAACCGTTTGAGGCAGATCACGCCTATGGCTACACCTTC. Its protein product is CASSKPFEADHAYGYTF.

The chain carries TRBV6-5 and TRBJ2-7; 7 nucleotides line up with TRBD1. Trimming removed 6 bases from V and 0 bases from J; junction bases left unmatched: 5. The V gene's germline CDR1 is MNHEY and CDR2 SVGAGI. The CDR3 is 14 residues long. The CDR3 DNA sequence: TGTGCCAGCAGCCAACAGGGGATCTCCTACGAGCAGTACTTC. It codes for CASSQQGISYEQYF.

J is TRBJ1-3 and V is TRBV19; D is unresolved. The CDR3 is made up of 15 amino acids. Trimming pared 5 bases from V and 2 bases from J, leaving 13 bases between. Looked up from germline, CDR1 is LNHDA and CDR2 is SQIVND (reference sequence). The CDR3 loop reads CASSRGQTTGNTIYF. The CDR3 region has the DNA TGTGCCAGTAGTCGTGGGCAGACAACTGGAAACACCATATATTTT.

The chain carries TRBV2 and TRBJ2-3; 8 bases match TRBD1. The CDR3 sequence is 15 residues long. CDR1 and CDR2 from the germline V gene are SNHLY and FYNNEI. V trimming: 8 bases; J trimming: 1 base; junction bases outside the gene matches: 8. This CDR3 is CASRKQGVGTDTQYF. The CDR3 region has the DNA TGTGCCAGCCGTAAACAGGGGGTCGGCACAGATACGCAGTATTTT.

The rearrangement uses TRBV6-2 or TRBV6-3 and TRBJ2-1; 7 positions agree with TRBD1. This CDR3 region has 16 residues. Germline V CDR1 and CDR2: MNHEY, SVGEGT. Trimming cost V 2 bases and J 5 bases; bases outside gene matches: 9. CDR3 sequence: CASSYGGRGIDNEQFF. CDR3 DNA: TGTGCCAGCAGTTACGGTGGCAGGGGGATAGACAATGAGCAGTTCTTC.

The rearrangement links TRBV7-9 to TRBJ2-7; 7 bases line up with TRBD2. Germline V gene lookup returns CDR1 SEHNR and CDR2 FQNEAQ (reference sequence). The CDR3 has 15 residues. V lost 4 bases to trimming and J lost 2 bases; unmatched junction nucleotides: 8. For the CDR3, the DNA is TGTGCCAGCAGCTCCATGGGGGGAGGGCCCTACGAGCAGTACTTC. This sequence encodes CASSSMGGGPYEQYF.

The chain is built from TRBV28 and TRBJ1-4, with TRBD1 matching 10 bases. Germline lookup yields CDR1 MDHEN and CDR2 SYDVKM. V lost 2 bases, J lost 4 bases, and 4 bases stayed unmatched. The CDR3 is made up of 16 amino acids. CDR3 sequence: CASSLRGTGVNEKLFF. For the CDR3, the DNA is TGTGCCAGCAGTTTACGTGGGACAGGGGTTAATGAAAAACTGTTTTTT.

This clone appeared once. This chain connects TRBV6-1 to TRBJ2-1; tentative D call: TRBD1 (5 bases). In germline, CDR1 is MNHNS, CDR2 SASEGT. V lost 0 bases to trimming and J lost 8 bases, with 14 bases between them. This CDR3 is built from 15 residues. This CDR3 reads CASSEAGQGWDEQFF. In DNA form, the CDR3 reads TGTGCCAGCAGTGAAGCGGGCCAGGGTTGGGATGAGCAGTTCTTC.

In its sample, this clone was seen once. J is TRBJ1-5 and V is TRBV6-2 or TRBV6-3; D is undetermined. CDR1 and CDR2 from the germline V gene are MNHEY and SVGEGT. The CDR3 totals 13 residues. Trimming took 6 bases from V and 4 from J, leaving 10 bases between them. In nucleotides, the CDR3 is TGTGCCAGCAGCCATCCGGGAAATCAGCCCCAGCATTTT. Its translation: CASSHPGNQPQHF.

This sequence joins TRBV29-1 and TRBJ2-7; TRBD2 aligns across 12 bases. The germline V gene has CDR1 SQVTM and CDR2 ANQGSEA. This CDR3 has 14 residues. This chain's CDR3 is CTFKGLAGSYEQYF. CDR3 bases: TGCACCTTCAAGGGACTAGCGGGTTCCTACGAGCAGTACTTC.

The rearrangement uses TRBV28 and TRBJ2-1, with a weak D call TRBD1 (6 bases). The CDR3 spans 15 residues. CDR1 and CDR2 from the germline V gene are MDHEN and SYDVKM. V was clipped by 6 bases and J by 4 bases, with 16 bases between them. The CDR3 DNA is TGTGCCAGCAGAAACACGGACAGTCTATACAATGAGCAGTTCTTC. Protein product: CASRNTDSLYNEQFF.